This record concerns one TCR beta chain sequence. No antigen is known for it. Regarding time point: cycle 4 day 1 (C4D1), after five to seven weeks of nivolumab. The patients all showed relapse after autologous stem cell transplantation, while their brentuximab vedotin exposure varied. Best responses included complete response and partial response; otherwise, the best response was progressive disease. The data derive from a study of PD-1 blockade in classical Hodgkin lymphoma. Study-level findings and limits: Newly diagnosed patients were reported to start with lower TCR diversity than healthy donors. While CD8+ TCR diversity did not rise significantly by C4D1, CD4+ TCR diversity did. Complete responders started with a diversity level that resembled newly diagnosed patients at baseline.

Trimming pared 7 bases from V and 1 base from J, leaving 17 bases between. This CDR3 has 16 amino acids. Germline lookup yields CDR1 MNHEY and CDR2 SMNVEV (reference sequence). Libraries were prepared by immunoSEQ multiplex PCR; TCRdb keeps only in-frame clonotypes and omits some of them. Here the sample spans around 20,000 clones, roughly 70% being singletons. This chain joins TRBV27 and TRBJ2-4, with D tentatively TRBD1 (5 bases). The source was peripheral blood mononuclear cells (PBMCs), collected before the fourth cycle of nivolumab. This sequence originates from a human donor with classical Hodgkin lymphoma. CDR3 sequence reads: CASTQGHNGAKNIQYF. The DNA of the CDR3 is TGTGCCAGCACCCAGGGCCACAACGGGGCCAAAAACATTCAGTACTTC.